This passage covers 15 T cell receptor beta chains from one sample sequenced in a study of cytomegalovirus exposure and HLA in healthy donors. PCR amplification relied on 60 Vbeta primers (plus 13 Jbeta primers). Data came from immunoSEQ multiplex PCR; TCRdb stores just in-frame clones and leaves some out. The sample contains approximately 110,000 clones, around two thirds of which appear only once. Sequenced input: PBMCs. The receptors come from a man aged 60 to 69 in good health and CMV-seropositive.

The chain has TRBV4-2 and TRBJ2-5; D is perhaps TRBD1 (5 bases). Germline V gene data show CDR1 as LGHNA and CDR2 as YNFKEQ. Trimming took 1 base from V and 7 from J, leaving 16 bases between them. The CDR3 consists of 15 residues. CDR3 bases: TGTGCCAGCAGCCAAGCTACAAGGGGATGGGGGACCCAGTACTTC. Translated, it gives CASSQATRGWGTQYF.

V is TRBV5-4 and J is TRBJ1-5; no firm D call. The CDR3 is 12 residues long. CDR1 is SGHNT, CDR2 YYREEE, per germline (reference sequence). V gave up 2 bases and J gave up 7 bases, with 7 bases separating them. The CDR3 DNA follows: TGTGCCAGCAGCTTCGGCGGGCAGCCCCAGCATTTT. Translation: CASSFGGQPQHF. Combining the CDR3 with reference TRBV5-4 and TRBJ1-5 gives the whole variable domain ETGVTQSPTHLIKTRGQQVTLRCSSQSGHNTVSWYQQALGQGPQFIFQYYREEENGRGNFPPRFSGLQFPNYSSELNVNALELDDSALYLCASSFGGQPQHFGDGTRLSIL.

The genes are TRBV5-1 and TRBJ1-1; no reliable D call. The CDR3 consists of 14 residues. The V gene's germline CDR1 is SGHRS and CDR2 YFSETQ. V was trimmed by 1 base and J by 2 bases, leaving 9 bases between them. The CDR3 DNA sequence: TGCGCCAGCAGCTTGTTGGCAGGTAACACTGAAGCTTTCTTT. It codes for CASSLLAGNTEAFF. Variable domain in full (rest from reference TRBV5-1 and TRBJ1-1): KAGVTQTPRYLIKTRGQQVTLSCSPISGHRSVSWYQQTPGQGLQFLFEYFSETQRNKGNFPGRFSGRQFSNSRSEMNVSTLELGDSALYLCASSLLAGNTEAFFGQGTRLTVV.

CDR3 in DNA: TGTGCCAGCAGCTTAGGCTCAGCGGGATTCTCCTACAATGAGCAGTTCTTC. Translating gives CASSLGSAGFSYNEQFF. V is TRBV7-9 and J is TRBJ2-1; 7 positions match TRBD2. Trimming cost V 1 base and J 0 bases; bases outside gene matches: 6. Germline CDR1 and CDR2: SEHNR and FQNEAQ (reference sequence). The CDR3 has 17 residues.

The chain couples TRBV5-4 to TRBJ2-1, with 7 nucleotides matching TRBD2. J lost 7 bases, V lost 2 bases, and 12 bases had no gene match. The CDR3 consists of 16 residues. Germline V gives CDR1 SGHNT, CDR2 YYREEE (reference sequence). The CDR3 nucleotides read TGTGCCAGCAGCTTCAAGTCCGGGGGGAAACGGAATGAGCAGTTCTTC. This sequence encodes CASSFKSGGKRNEQFF.

Turning to this clone: At one of its ends the junction is not consistent with the germline gene, which may arise from a read error. The chain joins TRBV7-7 to TRBJ2-1, with 11 bases that match TRBD2. This CDR3 comprises 15 residues. Germline assignment: CDR1 SSHAT and CDR2 FNYEAQ (reference sequence). CDR3 DNA: TGTGCTAGCAGCCCAACTAGCGGGGGCTACAATGAGCAGTTCTTC. It yields the protein CASSPTSGGYNEQFF.

This sequence joins TRBV4-2 and TRBJ1-3, with no clear D. Trimming left V 1 base short and J 1 base short, with 14 bases between. Germline V gene sequence: CDR1 LGHNA, CDR2 YNFKEQ. The CDR3 has 17 residues. The CDR3 bases are TGTGCCAGCAGCCAAGTGTCCTCGCGGGGATCTGGAAACACCATATATTTT. It is translated as CASSQVSSRGSGNTIYF.

This chain links TRBV29-1 with TRBJ1-1; D is unresolved. The germline V gene has CDR1 SQVTM and CDR2 ANQGSEA. CDR3 length: 14 amino acids. The germline V and J ends were trimmed by 4 bases and 2 bases, with 14 bases remaining between them. The CDR3 region is CSVAPWGGNTEAFF. The DNA for the CDR3 is TGCAGCGTTGCTCCGTGGGGAGGAAACACTGAAGCTTTCTTT.

This sequence joins TRBV6-5 and TRBJ2-7; D possibly corresponds to TRBD2 (6 bases). V was cut by 2 bases and J by 2 bases, with 13 bases left in between. Germline CDR1 is MNHEY and CDR2 is SVGAGI. The CDR3 is made up of 15 amino acids. The CDR3 protein is CASSYGVGGPYEQYF. For the CDR3, the DNA is TGTGCCAGCAGTTACGGCGTGGGGGGACCCTACGAGCAGTACTTC.

This sequence joins TRBV9 and TRBJ1-1, with D possibly TRBD1 on 5 matching bases. V lost 4 bases, J lost 5 bases, and 15 bases lay in between. Looked up from germline, CDR1 is SGDLS and CDR2 is YYNGEE. This CDR3 contains 14 residues. The DNA for the CDR3 is TGTGCCAGCAGCCCTAGGATCGGGGGAACTGAAGCTTTCTTT. Amino acid sequence: CASSPRIGGTEAFF.

The chain recombines TRBV19 with TRBJ2-7; TRBD2 might be the D (7 bases). The CDR3 is made up of 14 amino acids. The germline V and J ends were trimmed by 5 bases and 4 bases, with 15 bases remaining between them. Germline loops: CDR1 LNHDA, CDR2 SQIVND (reference sequence). This CDR3 reads CASSSAGAYYEQYF. DNA for the CDR3: TGTGCCAGTAGTTCCGCGGGGGCTTATTACGAGCAGTACTTC.

V gene TRBV7-9 combines with J gene TRBJ2-3; TRBD2 matches 12 bases. Trimming cost V 3 bases and J 2 bases; bases outside gene matches: 3. The CDR3 is 16 amino acids. The germline V gene encodes CDR1 SEHNR and CDR2 FQNEAQ (reference sequence). In DNA form, the CDR3 reads TGTGCCAGCAGCTTGGGACTAGCGGGTTTCACAGATACGCAGTATTTT. Its translation is CASSLGLAGFTDTQYF.

V usage is TRBV11-2 and J usage is TRBJ2-7; possible D gene TRBD1, 6 bases. The CDR3 loop spans 14 amino acids. Germline values: CDR1 SGHAT, CDR2 FQNNGV. V was shortened by 4 bases and J by 3 bases, with 13 bases between the two germline ends. The CDR3 spells CASSSQGSLYEQYF. The CDR3 DNA reads as TGTGCCAGCAGCTCACAGGGTTCCCTCTACGAGCAGTACTTC.

The chain employs TRBV5-8 and TRBJ1-6; weak D call: TRBD1 (6 bases). CDR3 length: 14 amino acids. CDR1 and CDR2 (germline): SGHTS, YDEGEE. Trimming shortened V by 4 bases and J by 10 bases, and 15 bases separated the two germline ends. The CDR3, as DNA: TGTGCCAGCAGCCTGGGACATGTTGGCTCACCCCTCCACTTT. Protein: CASSLGHVGSPLHF.

The gene calls are TRBV5-6 and TRBJ1-6, with 9 bases fitting TRBD1. Germline assignment: CDR1 SGHDT and CDR2 YYEEEE. V was pared by 4 bases and J by 7 bases, with 6 bases of the junction left unmatched. This CDR3 region has 15 residues. The CDR3 DNA sequence: TGTGCCAGCAGCGCCGGACAGGGGAGGAATTCACCCCTCCACTTT. Residues: CASSAGQGRNSPLHF. Full variable domain (remainder filled in from reference TRBV5-6 and TRBJ1-6): DAGVTQSPTHLIKTRGQQVTLRCSPKSGHDTVSWYQQALGQGPQFIFQYYEEEERQRGNFPDRFSGHQFPNYSSELNVNALLLGDSALYLCASSAGQGRNSPLHFGNGTRLTVT.